Listed below are T cell receptor beta chains from one sample, sequenced in a study of control samples from healthy donors and cancer patients. Method: immunoSEQ multiplex PCR; TCRdb's copy keeps in-frame clones and lacks some. The table lists 140,000 or so clones, 91% of them singletons, with approximately 3.2% in the top ten. Sequencing was carried out using blood. The receptors shown here come from a man aged 25-45 years in good health. Each CDR3 is given with its conserved first and last residue. Each record gives: J gene, D gene, CDR3 length, V gene, clone size, CDR3 DNA, CDR3 protein. The D gene is left open where the match is weak. Size tells how often a clone was seen (once, few, many) or the class of an expanded clone, and some rows leave it out.

TRBJ1-3,TRBD1,14,TRBV2,-,TGTGCCAGCAGGAGACAGGGGGCGCGGAACACCATATATTTT,CASRRQGARNTIYF
TRBJ2-1,TRBD2,17,TRBV9,-,TGTGCCAGCAGCGCCCTCCAGCGGGGGACTAGACACAATGAGCAGTTCTTC,CASSALQRGTRHNEQFF
TRBJ1-1,TRBD1,16,TRBV27,-,TGTGCCAGCAGTTCTCGGACAGGGAGGTTGAACACTGAAGCTTTCTTT,CASSSRTGRLNTEAFF
TRBJ1-5,-,16,TRBV15,-,TGTGCCACCAGCCGCCGACAAGGTTATAGCAATCAGCCCCAGCATTTT,CATSRRQGYSNQPQHF
TRBJ1-3,-,15,TRBV2,-,TGTGCCAGCAGTGAGGACGGGACATGGGGAAACACCATATATTTT,CASSEDGTWGNTIYF
TRBJ1-2,-,13,TRBV28,few,TGTGCCAGCAGCGGACAAATTAACTATGGCTACACCTTC,CASSGQINYGYTF
TRBJ2-7,TRBD2,14,TRBV30,-,TGTGCCTCGGGACTAGCGGGGGGGCCACTCGAGCAGTACTTC,CASGLAGGPLEQYF
TRBJ2-7,TRBD1,12,TRBV2,-,TGTGCCAGTTCCGGGACAGGCTACGAGCAGTACTTC,CASSGTGYEQYF
TRBJ1-3,-,13,TRBV5-1,few,TGCGCCAGCAGCTTGGGCTCTGGAAACACCATATATTTT,CASSLGSGNTIYF
TRBJ1-5,-,15,TRBV6-5,-,TGTGCCAGCAGTTACTCCGGGACGGATAATCAGCCCCAGCATTTT,CASSYSGTDNQPQHF
TRBJ1-1,-,13,TRBV5-1,-,TGCGCCAGCAGCCCGGGACCGAACACTGAAGCTTTCTTT,CASSPGPNTEAFF
TRBJ2-2,-,15,TRBV7-9,-,TGTGCCAGCAGCAGTAGAACAGGGACCACCGGGGAGCTGTTTTTT,CASSSRTGTTGELFF
TRBJ1-1,-,15,TRBV27,-,TGTGCCAGCAGTTTAGGGAGGGGGGGAAACACTGAAGCTTTCTTT,CASSLGRGGNTEAFF
TRBJ1-1,-,15,TRBV5-1,-,TGCGCCAGCAGCTTGGAGAACGGTCCGGGGACTGAAGCTTTCTTT,CASSLENGPGTEAFF
TRBJ1-1,-,12,TRBV10-1,-,TGCGCCAGCAGAGGGGAGGCTGAAGAAGCTTTCTTT,CASRGEAEEAFF
TRBJ2-7,-,14,TRBV19,-,TGTGCCAGTAGTATAGTCCCGGACAGTCACGAGCAGTACTTC,CASSIVPDSHEQYF
TRBJ1-4,TRBD1,14,TRBV2,once,TGTGCCAGCAGCCTCACAGGGGCTAATGAAAAACTGTTTTTT,CASSLTGANEKLFF
TRBJ2-3,-,15,TRBV7-9,-,TGTGCCAGCAGCGGATGGAGTTCGGGCACAGATACGCAGTATTTT,CASSGWSSGTDTQYF
TRBJ1-1,TRBD1,14,TRBV30,-,TGTGCCTGGACTCCGGGACAGGGAGAAACTGAAGCTTTCTTT,CAWTPGQGETEAFF
TRBJ2-3,-,13,TRBV9,-,TGTGCCAGCAGCCTCCTGCCTAGAGATACGCAGTATTTT,CASSLLPRDTQYF
TRBJ1-5,-,15,TRBV28,-,TGTGCCAGCAGTTTAGGATCAGGGATAAGGCAGCCCCAGCATTTT,CASSLGSGIRQPQHF
TRBJ1-6,TRBD1,17,TRBV18,-,TGTGCCAGCTCACCACTGTCAGGACAGGTTGGAGCTTCACCCCTCCACTTT,CASSPLSGQVGASPLHF
TRBJ2-7,-,16,TRBV14,-,TGTGCCAGCAGCCAAGAGCTGACAGGAAGGGGGTCCGAGCAGTACTTC,CASSQELTGRGSEQYF
TRBJ1-3,-,15,TRBV19,-,TGTGCCAGTAGTATAGCGACACTCTCTGGAAACACCATATATTTT,CASSIATLSGNTIYF